Given below is one TCR beta chain in context. The data originate from a study of blood T cell repertoires in COVID-19. The germline V gene has CDR1 MNHEY and CDR2 SMNVEV (reference sequence). The CDR3 is made up of 14 amino acids. With 6 bases clipped from V and 3 bases from J, the junction kept 4 bases outside the gene matches. Sequencing was performed with immunoSEQ multiplex PCR; in TCRdb, only in-frame clones are kept and a portion is missing. The table includes approximately 300,000 clones, approximately 90% detected once. The chain recombines TRBV27 with TRBJ2-3, with TRBD1 identical over 9 bases. This TCR was sampled from a man in his late teens or twenties with active or convalescent COVID-19. Material: peripheral blood. Here the CDR3 DNA reads TGTGCCAGCAGAGGGGACAGGGTAACAGATACGCAGTATTTT. The encoded protein is CASRGDRVTDTQYF.